These 15 T cell receptor beta chains share one sample of origin, sequenced in a study of blood T cell repertoires in COVID-19. The table came from immunoSEQ multiplex PCR; TCRdb's copy has only in-frame clones and leaves some out. This sample carries about 250,000 clones, about 87% of them seen once, and the ten largest clones take roughly 1.7%. The specimen sequenced was PBMCs or T cells enriched from blood (not recorded which). These TCRs come from a woman aged 50 to 60 who had recovered from COVID-19.

This clone was counted a single time. This chain connects TRBV4-1 to TRBJ1-4; TRBD1 matches 8 bases. CDR1 is MGHRA, CDR2 YSYEKL, per germline. Trimming took 3 bases from V and 6 from J; bases not matched to a gene: 6. The CDR3 runs 15 residues. The CDR3: CASSHLTGVDEKLFF. In DNA form, the CDR3 reads TGCGCCAGCAGCCATTTGACAGGGGTGGATGAAAAACTGTTTTTT.

CDR3 in amino acids: CASSLGRGAGPVTGELFF. CDR3 bases: TGTGCCAGCAGCTTAGGTAGAGGGGCGGGACCCGTCACCGGGGAGCTGTTTTTT. The chain joins TRBV11-3 to TRBJ2-2; D may be TRBD2 (6 bases). Per the germline V gene, CDR1 is SGHNT and CDR2 is YENEEA. CDR3 size: 18 residues. V lost 1 base and J 4 bases, leaving 19 bases between the germline ends.

This clone is a singleton in its sample. As DNA, the CDR3 is TGTGCCAGCACTAGCTGGGGACGGGGGGACTTAGAGACCCAGTACTTC. Translating gives CASTSWGRGDLETQYF. The rearrangement uses TRBV7-9 and TRBJ2-5, with 7 nucleotides matching TRBD2. This CDR3 has 16 amino acids. Germline V gives CDR1 SEHNR, CDR2 FQNEAQ (reference sequence). Trimming at V came to 7 bases and at J to 4 bases, leaving 15 bases not matched to a gene.

Only a few counts were recorded for this clone. The genes are TRBV10-2 and TRBJ2-7; D gene unclear. There are 12 residues in the CDR3. Trimming removed 2 bases at V and 4 bases at J, with 6 bases between. Germline lookup yields CDR1 WSHSY and CDR2 SAAADI. CDR3: CASSEAVYEQYF. In DNA form, the CDR3 reads TGCGCCAGCAGTGAGGCGGTATACGAGCAGTACTTC.

This clone occurred once. The CDR3, as DNA: TGTGCCAGCAGTTTTGGGGGGGAGACCCAGTACTTC. Protein: CASSFGGETQYF. This chain uses TRBV27 with TRBJ2-5, with D perhaps TRBD2 (6 bases). The V end lost 3 bases, the J end lost 5 bases, and 7 bases lay between the germline ends. The CDR3 extends over 12 amino acids. In germline, CDR1 is MNHEY, CDR2 SMNVEV (reference sequence).

The chain has TRBV6-6 and TRBJ1-2; D perhaps matches TRBD1 (6 bases). The V end lost 5 bases, the J end lost 8 bases, and 18 bases lay between the germline ends. CDR1 and CDR2 (germline): MNHNY, SVGAGI (reference sequence). The CDR3 contains 14 residues. The CDR3 loop is CASSKDLGGGGYTF. DNA for the CDR3: TGTGCCAGCAGTAAGGATTTAGGGGGAGGGGGCTACACCTTC.

The rearrangement joins TRBV10-3 to TRBJ2-3, with 14 bases lining up with TRBD2. After removal of 6 bases from V and 4 bases from J, the junction contained 12 bases not matched to a gene. The CDR3 is made up of 18 amino acids. Looked up from germline, CDR1 is ENHRY and CDR2 is SYGVKD. CDR3 DNA: TGTGCCATCAGGGGAGGTACGGGACTAGCGGGGGAACCAGATACGCAGTATTTT. As protein: CAIRGGTGLAGEPDTQYF.

The chain employs TRBV15 and TRBJ1-5; 8 positions match TRBD1. The junction had 8 bases not matched to a gene; V was cut back by 0 bases and J by 7 bases. This CDR3 has 16 residues. CDR1 LNHNV and CDR2 YYDKDF come from the germline V gene (reference sequence). The CDR3 nucleotides are TGTGCCACCAGCAGAGATTTCCAGGGGGCCGGGCAGCCCCAGCATTTT. It yields the protein CATSRDFQGAGQPQHF.

The chain has TRBV2 and TRBJ1-4; the D gene is possibly TRBD1 (5 bases). Trimming took off 3 bases at V and 0 bases at J, with 8 bases between the two ends. CDR1 and CDR2 (germline): SNHLY, FYNNEI. The CDR3 totals 15 residues. The CDR3 DNA sequence: TGTGCCAGCAGTGAGCAGGGCACAACTAATGAAAAACTGTTTTTT. Amino acid sequence: CASSEQGTTNEKLFF.

The rearrangement joins TRBV2 to TRBJ1-5; 7 nucleotides line up with TRBD1. Looked up from germline, CDR1 is SNHLY and CDR2 is FYNNEI. Trimming removed 7 bases from V and 6 bases from J; junction bases left unmatched: 6. This CDR3 has 13 residues. The DNA for the CDR3 is TGTGCCAGCAACCGCGACAGGGCTCAGCCCCAGCATTTT. The encoded protein is CASNRDRAQPQHF.

CDR3 region: CASSERGQGISDTQYF. The DNA for the CDR3 is TGTGCCAGCAGTGAACGGGGACAGGGCATCTCAGATACGCAGTATTTT. The chain combines TRBV2 with TRBJ2-3; 9 bases line up with TRBD1. The CDR3 loop spans 16 amino acids. Per germline, CDR1 SNHLY and CDR2 FYNNEI. V lost 2 bases to trimming and J lost 4 bases; unmatched junction nucleotides: 7. Drawing the rest from reference TRBV2 and TRBJ2-3, the complete variable domain is EPEVTQTPSHQVTQMGQEVILRCVPISNHLYFYWYRQILGQKVEFLVSFYNNEISEKSEIFDDQFSVERPDGSNFTLKIRSTKLEDSAMYFCASSERGQGISDTQYFGPGTRLTVL.

The chain recombines TRBV5-1 with TRBJ2-1; 13 bases align to TRBD2. V was clipped by 6 bases and J by 8 bases; unmatched bases: 11. From germline, CDR1 is SGHRS and CDR2 YFSETQ. The CDR3 is 16 residues long. The CDR3 is CASTSGTSGAGDEQFF. The DNA of the CDR3 is TGCGCCAGCACATCAGGGACTAGCGGGGCTGGCGATGAGCAGTTCTTC.

The chain recombines TRBV9 with TRBJ2-3, with D tentatively TRBD2 (5 bases). The V gene's germline CDR1 is SGDLS and CDR2 YYNGEE. The CDR3 sequence is 15 residues long. V was trimmed by 0 bases and J by 2 bases, leaving 10 bases between them. The CDR3, as DNA: TGTGCCAGCAGCGTAGGCGCGGGCTACACAGATACGCAGTATTTT. It is translated as CASSVGAGYTDTQYF.

The chain carries TRBV3-1 (or the pseudogene TRBV3-2) and TRBJ2-7; possible D gene TRBD1, 5 bases. The V gene lost 0 bases and the J gene lost 5 bases, with 17 bases spanning the gap. CDR3 length: 16 amino acids. Germline V CDR1 and CDR2: LGHDT, YNNKEL (reference sequence). The CDR3: CASSQDRARVWHEQYF. CDR3 coding DNA: TGTGCCAGCAGCCAAGATCGTGCCAGGGTCTGGCACGAGCAGTACTTC.

This rearrangement joins TRBV10-3 to TRBJ2-1; no definite D call. CDR1 is ENHRY and CDR2 is SYGVKD in the germline V gene. The V and J ends lost 0 bases and 0 bases respectively, with 6 bases between them. The CDR3 length is 15 residues. In DNA form, the CDR3 reads TGTGCCATCAGTGAGTCGATCAGCTCCTACAATGAGCAGTTCTTC. Translated, it gives CAISESISSYNEQFF.